The present entry profiles one T cell receptor (beta chain) with its context. This specimen comes from a study of blood T cell repertoires in COVID-19. In the study overall: Researchers got acute and convalescent COVID-19 samples from the United States, Italy and Spain. T cells, B-cell-depleted T cells, or PBMCs supplied cDNA or gDNA.

From germline, CDR1 is KGHSH and CDR2 LQKENI. CDR3 length: 15 residues. Trimming removed 3 bases from V and 4 bases from J; junction bases left unmatched: 9. Method: immunoSEQ multiplex PCR; TCRdb's copy keeps in-frame clones and lacks some. The table lists 200,000 to 300,000 clones, more than 90% of them singletons. The chain links TRBV18 to TRBJ2-7, with 7 bases fitting TRBD1. This receptor was identified in a person under 35 with COVID-19, enrolled during active disease. Sequenced input: peripheral blood. CDR3 in DNA: TGTGCCAGCTCACCCCCTATGGGACAGCGGTACGAGCAGTACTTC. Translating gives CASSPPMGQRYEQYF.